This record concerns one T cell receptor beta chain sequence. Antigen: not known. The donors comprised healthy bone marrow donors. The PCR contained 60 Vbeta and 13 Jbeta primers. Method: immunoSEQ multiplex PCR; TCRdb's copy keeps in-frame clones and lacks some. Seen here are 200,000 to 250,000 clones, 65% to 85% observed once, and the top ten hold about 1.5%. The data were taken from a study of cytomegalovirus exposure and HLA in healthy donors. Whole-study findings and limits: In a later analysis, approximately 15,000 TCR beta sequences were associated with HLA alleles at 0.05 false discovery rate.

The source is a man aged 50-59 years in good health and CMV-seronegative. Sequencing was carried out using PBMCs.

The DNA of the CDR3 is TGTGCCAGCAGCATTGGACTAGCGGGAGGAAGGAACGAGCAGTACTTC. Its protein product is CASSIGLAGGRNEQYF. The chain employs TRBV11-3 and TRBJ2-7; 14 nucleotides agree with TRBD2. Germline V lookup: CDR1 SGHNT, CDR2 YENEEA. The CDR3 has 16 amino acids. The V and J ends lost 5 bases and 5 bases, in that order; junction bases with no gene match: 8.